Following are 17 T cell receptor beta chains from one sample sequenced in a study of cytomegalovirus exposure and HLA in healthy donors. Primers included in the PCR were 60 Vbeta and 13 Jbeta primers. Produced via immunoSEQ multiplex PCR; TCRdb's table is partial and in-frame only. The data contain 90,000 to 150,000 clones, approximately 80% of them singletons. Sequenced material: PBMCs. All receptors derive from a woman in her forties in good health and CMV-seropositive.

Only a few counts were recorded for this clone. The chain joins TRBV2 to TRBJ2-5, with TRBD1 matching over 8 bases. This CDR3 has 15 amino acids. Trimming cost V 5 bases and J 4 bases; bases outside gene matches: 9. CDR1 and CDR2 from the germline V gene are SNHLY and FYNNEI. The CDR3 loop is CASSLSRTGSETQYF. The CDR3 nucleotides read TGTGCCAGCAGTCTCTCCCGGACAGGGTCAGAGACCCAGTACTTC.

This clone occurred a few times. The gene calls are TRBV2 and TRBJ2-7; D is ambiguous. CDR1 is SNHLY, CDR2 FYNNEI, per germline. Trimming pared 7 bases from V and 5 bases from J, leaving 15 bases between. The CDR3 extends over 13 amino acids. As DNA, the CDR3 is TGTGCCAGCATGGTGTACGAGGTGGACGAGCAGTACTTC. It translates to CASMVYEVDEQYF. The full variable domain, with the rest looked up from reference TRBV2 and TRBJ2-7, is EPEVTQTPSHQVTQMGQEVILRCVPISNHLYFYWYRQILGQKVEFLVSFYNNEISEKSEIFDDQFSVERPDGSNFTLKIRSTKLEDSAMYFCASMVYEVDEQYFGPGTRLTVT.

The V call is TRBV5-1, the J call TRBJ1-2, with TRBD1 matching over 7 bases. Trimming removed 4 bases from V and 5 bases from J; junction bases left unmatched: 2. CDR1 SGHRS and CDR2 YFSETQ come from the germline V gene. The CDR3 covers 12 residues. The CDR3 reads CASSPTGYGYTF. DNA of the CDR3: TGCGCCAGCAGCCCGACAGGGTATGGCTACACCTTC.

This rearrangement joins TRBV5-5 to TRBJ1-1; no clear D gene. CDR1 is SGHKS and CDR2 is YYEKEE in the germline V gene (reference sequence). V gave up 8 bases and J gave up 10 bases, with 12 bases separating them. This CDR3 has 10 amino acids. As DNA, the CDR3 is TGTGCCAGTGGTGAGTTTGGAGCTTTCTTT. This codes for CASGEFGAFF.

DNA for the CDR3: TGTGCCACTCAGGGGCGGAGTGAGCAGTTCTTC. Its translation is CATQGRSEQFF. The chain carries TRBV6-6 and TRBJ2-1; maybe TRBD1 (6 bases). CDR1 and CDR2 (germline): MNHNY, SVGAGI (reference sequence). The CDR3 runs 11 residues. Trimming shortened V by 10 bases and J by 9 bases, and 13 bases separated the two germline ends.

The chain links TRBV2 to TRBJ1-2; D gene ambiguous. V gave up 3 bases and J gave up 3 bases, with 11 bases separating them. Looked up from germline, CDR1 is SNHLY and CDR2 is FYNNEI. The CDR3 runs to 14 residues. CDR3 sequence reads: CASSDRGNDYGYTF. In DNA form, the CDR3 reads TGTGCCAGCAGTGACCGGGGTAATGACTATGGCTACACCTTC.

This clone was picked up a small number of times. This CDR3 reads CSVDLGRPGDGYTF. CDR3 DNA sequence: TGCAGCGTTGACCTTGGACGGCCCGGGGATGGCTACACCTTC. The gene calls are TRBV29-1 and TRBJ1-2, with D hard to call. The CDR3 totals 14 residues. The germline V and J ends were trimmed by 3 bases and 6 bases, with 17 bases remaining between them. Germline V CDR1 and CDR2: SQVTM, ANQGSEA.

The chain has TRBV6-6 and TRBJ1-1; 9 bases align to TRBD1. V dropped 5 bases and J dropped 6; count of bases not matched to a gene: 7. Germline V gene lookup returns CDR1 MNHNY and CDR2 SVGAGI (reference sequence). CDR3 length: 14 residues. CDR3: CASSHTGGDAEAFF. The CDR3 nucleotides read TGTGCCAGCAGTCACACAGGGGGCGACGCTGAAGCTTTCTTT.

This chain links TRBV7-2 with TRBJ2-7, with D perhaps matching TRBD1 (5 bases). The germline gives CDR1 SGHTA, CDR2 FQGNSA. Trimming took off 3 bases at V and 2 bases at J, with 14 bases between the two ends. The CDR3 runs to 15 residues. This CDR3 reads CASSFNNRGPYEQYF. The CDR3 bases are TGTGCCAGCAGCTTTAATAATAGGGGCCCCTACGAGCAGTACTTC.

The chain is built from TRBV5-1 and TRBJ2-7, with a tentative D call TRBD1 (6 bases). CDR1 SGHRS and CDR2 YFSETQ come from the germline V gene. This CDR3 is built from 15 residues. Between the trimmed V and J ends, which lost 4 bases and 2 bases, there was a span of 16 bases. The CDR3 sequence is CASSPLTGSAYEQYF. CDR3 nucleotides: TGCGCCAGCAGCCCACTAACAGGGTCTGCCTACGAGCAGTACTTC.

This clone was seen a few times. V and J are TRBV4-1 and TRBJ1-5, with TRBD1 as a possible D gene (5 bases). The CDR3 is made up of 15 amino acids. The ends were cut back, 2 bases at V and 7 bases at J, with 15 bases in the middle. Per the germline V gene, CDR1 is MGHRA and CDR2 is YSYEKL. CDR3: CASSQQVLGRQPQHF. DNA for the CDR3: TGCGCCAGCAGCCAACAAGTCTTGGGGCGGCAGCCCCAGCATTTT.

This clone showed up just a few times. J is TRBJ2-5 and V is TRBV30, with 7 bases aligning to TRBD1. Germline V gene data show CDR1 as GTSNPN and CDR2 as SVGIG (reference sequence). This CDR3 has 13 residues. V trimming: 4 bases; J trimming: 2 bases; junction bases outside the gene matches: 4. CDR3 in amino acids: CAWTGTAQETQYF. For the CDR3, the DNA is TGTGCCTGGACCGGGACAGCTCAAGAGACCCAGTACTTC.

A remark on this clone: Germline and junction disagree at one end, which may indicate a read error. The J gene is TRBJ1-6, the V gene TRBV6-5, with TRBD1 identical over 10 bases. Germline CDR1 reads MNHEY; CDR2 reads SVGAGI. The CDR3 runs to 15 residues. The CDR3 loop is CVSSLGQGYNSPLHF. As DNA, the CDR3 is TGTGTCAGCAGCCTGGGACAGGGGTACAATTCACCCCTCCACTTT.

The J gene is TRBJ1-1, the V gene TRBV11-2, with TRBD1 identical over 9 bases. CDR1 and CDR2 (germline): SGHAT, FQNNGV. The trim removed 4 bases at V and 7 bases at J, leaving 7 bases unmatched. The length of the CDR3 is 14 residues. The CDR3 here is CASSSYRGQNEAFF. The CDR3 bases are TGTGCCAGCAGCTCGTACAGGGGGCAAAATGAAGCTTTCTTT.

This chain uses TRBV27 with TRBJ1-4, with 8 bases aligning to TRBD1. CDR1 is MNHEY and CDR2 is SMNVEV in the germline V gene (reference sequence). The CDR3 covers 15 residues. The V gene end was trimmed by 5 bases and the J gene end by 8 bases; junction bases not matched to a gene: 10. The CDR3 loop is CASSGQGLRYEKLFF. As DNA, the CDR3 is TGTGCCAGCAGTGGACAGGGCTTACGGTACGAAAAACTGTTTTTT. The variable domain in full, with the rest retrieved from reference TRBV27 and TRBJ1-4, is EAQVTQNPRYLITVTGKKLTVTCSQNMNHEYMSWYRQDPGLGLRQIYYSMNVEVTDKGDVPEGYKVSRKEKRNFPLILESPSPNQTSLYFCASSGQGLRYEKLFFGSGTQLSVL.

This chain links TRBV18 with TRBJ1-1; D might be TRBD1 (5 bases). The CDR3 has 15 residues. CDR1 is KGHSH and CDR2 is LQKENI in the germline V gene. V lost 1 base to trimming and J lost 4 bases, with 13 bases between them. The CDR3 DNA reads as TGTGCCAGCTCACCACTTCGTACGGGGGGCACTGAAGCTTTCTTT. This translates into CASSPLRTGGTEAFF.

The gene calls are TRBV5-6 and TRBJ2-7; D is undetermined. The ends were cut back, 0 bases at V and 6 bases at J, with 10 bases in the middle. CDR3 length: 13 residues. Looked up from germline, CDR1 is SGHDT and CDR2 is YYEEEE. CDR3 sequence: CASSLAPSGEQYF. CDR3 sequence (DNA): TGTGCCAGCAGCTTGGCCCCCTCGGGCGAGCAGTACTTC.